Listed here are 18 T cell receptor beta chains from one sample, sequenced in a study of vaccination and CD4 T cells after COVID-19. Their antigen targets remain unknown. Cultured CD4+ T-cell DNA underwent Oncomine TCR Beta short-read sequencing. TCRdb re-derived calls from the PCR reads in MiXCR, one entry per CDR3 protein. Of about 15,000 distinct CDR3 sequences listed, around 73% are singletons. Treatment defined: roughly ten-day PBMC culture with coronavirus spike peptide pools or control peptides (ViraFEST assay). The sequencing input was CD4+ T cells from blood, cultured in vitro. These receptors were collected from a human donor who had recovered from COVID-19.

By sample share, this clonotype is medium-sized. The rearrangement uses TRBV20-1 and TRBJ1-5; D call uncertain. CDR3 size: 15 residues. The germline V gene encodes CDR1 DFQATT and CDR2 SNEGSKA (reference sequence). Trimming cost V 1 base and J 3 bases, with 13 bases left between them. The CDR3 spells CSARVSDGSNQPQHF. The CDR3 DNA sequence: TGCAGTGCTAGAGTCTCCGACGGTTCCAATCAGCCCCAGCATTTT.

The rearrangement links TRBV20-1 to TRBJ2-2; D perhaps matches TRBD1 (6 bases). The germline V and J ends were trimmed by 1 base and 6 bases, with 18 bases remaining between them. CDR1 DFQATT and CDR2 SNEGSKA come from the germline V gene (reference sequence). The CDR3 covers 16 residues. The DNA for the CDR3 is TGCAGTGCTAGAGGTGGTCTAGGGGGTGGGCCCGGGGAGCTGTTTTTT. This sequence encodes CSARGGLGGGPGELFF.

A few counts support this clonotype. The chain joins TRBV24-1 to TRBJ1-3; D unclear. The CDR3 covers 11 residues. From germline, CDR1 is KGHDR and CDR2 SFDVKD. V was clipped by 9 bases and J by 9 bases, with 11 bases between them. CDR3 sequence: CATLLLGTIYF. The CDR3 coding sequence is TGTGCCACCCTGCTCCTTGGCACCATATATTTT.

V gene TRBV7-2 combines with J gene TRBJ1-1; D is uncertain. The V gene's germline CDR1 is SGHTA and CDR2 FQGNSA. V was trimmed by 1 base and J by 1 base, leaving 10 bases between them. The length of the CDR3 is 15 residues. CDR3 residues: CASSLVAGPNTEAFF. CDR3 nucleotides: TGTGCCAGCAGCTTAGTAGCTGGGCCGAACACTGAAGCTTTCTTT.

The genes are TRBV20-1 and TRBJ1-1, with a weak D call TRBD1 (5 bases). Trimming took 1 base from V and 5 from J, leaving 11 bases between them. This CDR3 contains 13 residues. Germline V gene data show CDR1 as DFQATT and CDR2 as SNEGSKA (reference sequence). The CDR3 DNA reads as TGCAGTGCTAGAGGTAATCCAGGGACTGAAGCTTTCTTT. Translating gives CSARGNPGTEAFF.

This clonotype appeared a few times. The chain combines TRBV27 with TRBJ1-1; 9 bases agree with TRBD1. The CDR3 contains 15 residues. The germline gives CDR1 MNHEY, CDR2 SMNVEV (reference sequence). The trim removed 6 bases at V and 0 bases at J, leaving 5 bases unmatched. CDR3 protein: CASSHRQGVNTEAFF. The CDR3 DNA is TGTGCCAGCAGCCACAGACAGGGGGTGAACACTGAAGCTTTCTTT.

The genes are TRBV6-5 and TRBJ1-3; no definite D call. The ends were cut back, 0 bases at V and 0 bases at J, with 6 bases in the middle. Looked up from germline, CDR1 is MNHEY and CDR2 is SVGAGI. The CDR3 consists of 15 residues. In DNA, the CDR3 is TGTGCCAGCAGTTACTCGGCCAGCTCTGGAAACACCATATATTTT. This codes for CASSYSASSGNTIYF.

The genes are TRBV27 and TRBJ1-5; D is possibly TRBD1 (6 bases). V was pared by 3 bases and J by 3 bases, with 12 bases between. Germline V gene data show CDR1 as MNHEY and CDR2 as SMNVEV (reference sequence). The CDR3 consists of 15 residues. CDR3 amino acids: CASSFGGAFNQPQHF. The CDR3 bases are TGTGCCAGCAGTTTTGGGGGGGCGTTCAATCAGCCCCAGCATTTT.

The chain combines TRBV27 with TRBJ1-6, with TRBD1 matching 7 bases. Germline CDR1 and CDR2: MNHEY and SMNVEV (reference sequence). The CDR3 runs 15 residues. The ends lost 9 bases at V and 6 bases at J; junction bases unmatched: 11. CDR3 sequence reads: CASKLTGTANSPLHF. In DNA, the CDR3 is TGTGCCAGTAAACTAACCGGGACAGCTAATTCACCCCTCCACTTT.

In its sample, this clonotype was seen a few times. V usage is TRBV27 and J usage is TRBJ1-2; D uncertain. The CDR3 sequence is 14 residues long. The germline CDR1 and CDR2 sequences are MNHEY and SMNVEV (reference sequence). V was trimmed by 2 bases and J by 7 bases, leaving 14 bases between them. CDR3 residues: CASSLNRVYAGYTF. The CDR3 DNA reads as TGTGCCAGCAGTTTAAATAGGGTTTACGCTGGCTACACCTTC.

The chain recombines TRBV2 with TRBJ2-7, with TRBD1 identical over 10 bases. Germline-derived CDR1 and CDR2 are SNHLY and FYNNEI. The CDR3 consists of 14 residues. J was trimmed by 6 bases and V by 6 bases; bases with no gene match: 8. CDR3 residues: CASRRGTGAGEQYF. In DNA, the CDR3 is TGTGCCAGCAGGAGAGGGACAGGGGCAGGCGAGCAGTACTTC.

CDR3 nucleotides: TGTGCCAGTAAACGGGATGCCGCCTATGGCTACACCTTC. Its protein is CASKRDAAYGYTF. The chain carries TRBV19 and TRBJ1-2; no reliable D call. V gave up 7 bases and J gave up 4 bases, with 13 bases separating them. The CDR3 extends over 13 amino acids. Germline CDR1 LNHDA, CDR2 SQIVND (reference sequence).

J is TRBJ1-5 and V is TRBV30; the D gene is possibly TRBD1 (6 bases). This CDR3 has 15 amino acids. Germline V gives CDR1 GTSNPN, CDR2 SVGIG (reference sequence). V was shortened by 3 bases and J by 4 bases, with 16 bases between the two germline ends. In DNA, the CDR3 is TGTGCCTGGAGCGGGGGGCTTCAACCAAATCAGCCCCAGCATTTT. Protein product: CAWSGGLQPNQPQHF.

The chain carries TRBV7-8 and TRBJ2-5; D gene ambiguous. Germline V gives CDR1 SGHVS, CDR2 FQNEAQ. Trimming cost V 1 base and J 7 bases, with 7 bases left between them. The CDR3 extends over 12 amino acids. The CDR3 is CASSLDSRTQYF. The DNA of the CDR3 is TGTGCCAGCAGCTTAGACTCGAGGACCCAGTACTTC.

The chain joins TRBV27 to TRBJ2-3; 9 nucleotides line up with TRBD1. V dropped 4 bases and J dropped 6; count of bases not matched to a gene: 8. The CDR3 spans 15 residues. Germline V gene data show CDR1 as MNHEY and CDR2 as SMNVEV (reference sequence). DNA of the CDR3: TGTGCCAGCAGTTCACAGGGGGCGGGACGGGATACGCAGTATTTT. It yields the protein CASSSQGAGRDTQYF.

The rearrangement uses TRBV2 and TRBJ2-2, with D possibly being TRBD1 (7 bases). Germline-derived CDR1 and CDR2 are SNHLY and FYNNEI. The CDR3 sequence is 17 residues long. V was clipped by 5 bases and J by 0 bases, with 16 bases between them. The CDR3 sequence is CASSYSTGEANTGELFF. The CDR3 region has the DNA TGTGCCAGCAGTTATTCTACAGGGGAGGCGAACACCGGGGAGCTGTTTTTT.

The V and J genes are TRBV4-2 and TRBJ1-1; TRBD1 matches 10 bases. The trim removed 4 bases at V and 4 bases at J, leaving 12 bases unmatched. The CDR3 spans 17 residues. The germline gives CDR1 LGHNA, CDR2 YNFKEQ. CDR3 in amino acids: CASSRATGGSDGTEAFF. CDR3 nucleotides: TGTGCCAGCAGCCGAGCGACAGGGGGCAGTGACGGCACTGAAGCTTTCTTT.

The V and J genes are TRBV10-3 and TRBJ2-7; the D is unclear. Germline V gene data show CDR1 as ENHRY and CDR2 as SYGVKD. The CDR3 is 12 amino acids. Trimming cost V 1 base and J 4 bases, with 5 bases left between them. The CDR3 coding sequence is TGTGCCATCAGTGAGTTCGGGTACGAGCAGTACTTC. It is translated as CAISEFGYEQYF.